Below, 32 T cell receptor beta chains from the same sample are listed, as sequenced in a study of T cell responses to AZD1222 COVID-19 vaccine. Produced via immunoSEQ multiplex PCR; TCRdb's table is partial and in-frame only. This table has more than 120,000 clones, roughly nine tenths appearing once. This specimen was peripheral blood, taken 28 days after the second AZD1222 dose. The receptors originated from an adult who received the AZD1222 COVID-19 vaccine.

The chain couples TRBV3-1 (or the pseudogene TRBV3-2) to TRBJ2-3; 11 positions agree with TRBD2. The CDR3 loop spans 15 amino acids. Germline V CDR1 and CDR2: LGHDT, YNNKEL (reference sequence). V lost 2 bases to trimming and J lost 4 bases; unmatched junction nucleotides: 2. CDR3 nucleotides: TGTGCCAGCAGCCAAATAGCGGGAGGGGCAGATACGCAGTATTTT. This sequence encodes CASSQIAGGADTQYF.

This chain links TRBV10-3 with TRBJ2-1; 12 bases agree with TRBD2. This CDR3 is built from 13 residues. In germline, CDR1 is ENHRY, CDR2 SYGVKD. After removal of 8 bases from V and 10 bases from J, the junction contained 6 bases not matched to a gene. The CDR3 bases are TGTGCCATCGGACCCACTAGCGGGGGGGAGCAGTTCTTC. Translating it yields CAIGPTSGGEQFF.

The chain combines TRBV12-5 with TRBJ1-1; D call uncertain. This CDR3 comprises 13 residues. Germline CDR1 LGHNT, CDR2 FRNRAP. Trimming stripped 3 bases from V and 1 base from J, with 6 bases between. The CDR3 protein is CASGLMGNTEAFF. The DNA of the CDR3 is TGTGCTAGTGGTTTAATGGGGAACACTGAAGCTTTCTTT.

The chain couples TRBV11-1 to TRBJ2-3; maybe TRBD1 (5 bases). This CDR3 is 16 amino acids long. Germline values: CDR1 SGHAT, CDR2 FQDESV (reference sequence). With 3 bases removed from V and 0 bases from J, the gap between germline ends came to 13 bases. The CDR3 DNA sequence: TGTGCCAGCAGCTTTAGAAGGGGCTCTAGCACAGATACGCAGTATTTT. This encodes CASSFRRGSSTDTQYF.

V is TRBV10-3 and J is TRBJ2-1; 11 bases are shared with TRBD1. The germline V gene encodes CDR1 ENHRY and CDR2 SYGVKD. V gave up 10 bases and J gave up 7 bases; unmatched junction bases: 9. The CDR3 length is 14 residues. The CDR3 reads CATKGQGASNEQFF. In nucleotides, the CDR3 is TGTGCCACCAAAGGACAGGGGGCAAGTAATGAGCAGTTCTTC.

V gene TRBV2 combines with J gene TRBJ2-1; 10 bases agree with TRBD2. This CDR3 contains 18 residues. Losses at the gene ends were 1 base for V and 0 bases for J; bases not matched to a gene: 6. Looked up from germline, CDR1 is SNHLY and CDR2 is FYNNEI. The CDR3: CASSEGAGGASSYNEQFF. The DNA for the CDR3 is TGTGCCAGCAGTGAAGGAGCGGGAGGGGCCAGCTCCTACAATGAGCAGTTCTTC.

The genes are TRBV18 and TRBJ2-7; D remains ambiguous. CDR1 and CDR2 (germline): KGHSH, LQKENI. There are 14 residues in the CDR3. The V end was cut by 0 bases, the J end by 3 bases, with 9 bases between. CDR3 protein: CASSPPNRNYEQYF. CDR3 coding DNA: TGTGCCAGCTCACCACCGAACCGGAACTACGAGCAGTACTTC.

The sample holds a few counts of this clone. The CDR3 loop reads CASSRGTANYEQYF. The CDR3 region has the DNA TGTGCCAGCAGCCGCGGGACAGCTAACTACGAGCAGTACTTC. V and J are TRBV7-2 and TRBJ2-7, with TRBD1 as a possible D gene (7 bases). The V gene's germline CDR1 is SGHTA and CDR2 FQGNSA. The CDR3 spans 14 residues. Trimming removed 5 bases from V and 3 bases from J, with 14 bases in between.

V and J are TRBV29-1 and TRBJ1-3; tentatively, D is TRBD1 (6 bases). There are 14 residues in the CDR3. V lost 3 bases and J 5 bases, leaving 14 bases between the germline ends. Germline V lookup: CDR1 SQVTM, CDR2 ANQGSEA. The CDR3, as DNA: TGCAGCGTTGATTCGGGACAAGGAAGAAACACCATATATTTT. This sequence encodes CSVDSGQGRNTIYF.

This rearrangement joins TRBV3-1 (or the pseudogene TRBV3-2) to TRBJ2-2, with D perhaps matching TRBD2 (5 bases). V shed 1 base and J shed 7 bases, with 7 bases lying between them. This CDR3 spans 13 amino acids. Per germline, CDR1 LGHDT and CDR2 YNNKEL (reference sequence). The CDR3 DNA sequence: TGTGCCAGCAGCCAAGGAGCGGACGGGGAGCTGTTTTTT. This translates into CASSQGADGELFF.

The CDR3 sequence is CASSLDYEQYV. CDR3 nucleotides: TGTGCCAGCAGCTTGGACTACGAGCAGTACGTC. The V call is TRBV5-6, the J call TRBJ2-7, with no clear D. The CDR3 totals 11 residues. CDR1 SGHDT and CDR2 YYEEEE come from the germline V gene. The V end lost 0 bases, the J end lost 3 bases, and 1 base lay between the germline ends.

The rearrangement uses TRBV28 and TRBJ1-2; D may be TRBD1 (5 bases). The CDR3 spans 14 residues. V was cut by 5 bases and J by 2 bases, with 12 bases left in between. CDR1 is MDHEN, CDR2 SYDVKM, per germline. The CDR3 coding sequence is TGTGCCAGCAGTACCGGGACGCAAAACTATGGCTACACCTTC. Translated, it gives CASSTGTQNYGYTF.

This chain uses TRBV10-2 with TRBJ2-2; D is uncertain. In germline, CDR1 is WSHSY, CDR2 SAAADI. V dropped 6 bases and J dropped 5 bases, with 7 bases sitting between them. The CDR3 sequence is 12 residues long. The DNA of the CDR3 is TGCGCCAGCAGCTTGGGGACCGGGGAGCTGTTTTTT. Its protein product is CASSLGTGELFF.

The J gene is TRBJ2-3, the V gene TRBV11-3; D remains ambiguous. The CDR3 covers 12 residues. Deletions cut 4 bases from V and 3 bases from J, with 5 bases between. The germline gives CDR1 SGHNT, CDR2 YENEEA. The DNA of the CDR3 is TGTGCCAGCAGCTCCGGGACAGATACGCAGTATTTT. Translated, it gives CASSSGTDTQYF. Complete variable domain (other parts from reference TRBV11-3 and TRBJ2-3): EAGVVQSPRYKIIEKKQPVAFWCNPISGHNTLYWYLQNLGQGPELLIRYENEEAVDDSQLPKDRFSAERLKGVDSTLKIQPAELGDSAVYLCASSSGTDTQYFGPGTRLTVL.

This CDR3 is CASSIITASWNTEAFF. The CDR3 nucleotides read TGTGCCAGTAGTATTATTACTGCGTCTTGGAACACTGAAGCTTTCTTT. The V and J genes are TRBV19 and TRBJ1-1, with D unresolved. The CDR3 contains 16 residues. Germline V gene sequence: CDR1 LNHDA, CDR2 SQIVND (reference sequence). V shed 3 bases and J shed 1 base, with 15 bases lying between them.

The V gene is TRBV10-3, the J gene TRBJ1-1, with 8 nucleotides matching TRBD1. CDR1 is ENHRY, CDR2 SYGVKD, per germline. The CDR3 length is 14 residues. Germline trimming cut 7 bases from V and 3 bases from J; bases unmatched to any gene: 7. Here the CDR3 DNA reads TGTGCCATCAAGGAGACAGGGGTGGACACTGAAGCTTTCTTT. It translates to CAIKETGVDTEAFF.

This chain uses TRBV4-3 with TRBJ1-6; D remains ambiguous. The CDR3 has 16 residues. V gave up 0 bases and J gave up 10 bases, with 16 bases separating them. Germline V gives CDR1 LGHNA, CDR2 YSLEER. The CDR3 is CASSQDWSGEGSPLHF. The CDR3, as DNA: TGCGCCAGCAGCCAAGATTGGTCTGGGGAAGGCTCACCCCTCCACTTT.

This sequence joins TRBV15 and TRBJ1-6; D not resolved. The V end was cut by 0 bases, the J end by 8 bases, with 8 bases between. Germline V lookup: CDR1 LNHNV, CDR2 YYDKDF (reference sequence). The CDR3 contains 14 residues. The CDR3 region is CATSRDLEDSPLHF. CDR3 coding DNA: TGTGCCACCAGCAGAGATCTCGAGGATTCACCCCTCCACTTT.

The chain has TRBV21-1 and TRBJ2-2; whether TRBD1, the table's D call, matches the DNA was not checked. TRBV21-1 is an annotated pseudogene. The CDR3 is 16 residues long. For the CDR3, the DNA is TGTGCCAGCAGCAAAAGACAGGGGGCTTGGACCGGGGAGCTGTTTTTT. Encoded protein: CASSKRQGAWTGELFF.

This clone has only one observation. The chain links TRBV3-1 (or the pseudogene TRBV3-2) to TRBJ2-3, with 11 bases lining up with TRBD2. Trimming removed 4 bases from V and 6 bases from J; junction bases left unmatched: 6. The CDR3 spans 15 residues. Germline CDR1 reads LGHDT; CDR2 reads YNNKEL (reference sequence). The CDR3 DNA sequence: TGTGCCAGCAGCCCGCGTAGCGGGAGGGCCGATACGCAGTATTTT. It translates to CASSPRSGRADTQYF.

The V call is TRBV2, the J call TRBJ2-7, with 7 bases that match TRBD1. The length of the CDR3 is 11 residues. With 6 bases clipped from V and 7 bases from J, the junction kept 3 bases outside the gene matches. CDR1 is SNHLY and CDR2 is FYNNEI in the germline V gene. The CDR3 nucleotides read TGTGCCAGCAGCAGGGGGATTGAGCAGTACGTC. This gives the protein CASSRGIEQYV.

The rearrangement links TRBV7-3 to TRBJ2-1, with 10 bases lining up with TRBD1. The CDR3 is 15 amino acids. Germline CDR1 reads SGHTA; CDR2 reads FQGTGA. Trimming cost V 5 bases and J 2 bases; bases outside gene matches: 3. The CDR3 sequence is CASSLDRGPYNEQFF. The CDR3 DNA follows: TGTGCCAGCAGCCTAGACAGGGGGCCCTACAATGAGCAGTTCTTC.

The V gene is TRBV27, the J gene TRBJ2-1, with D possibly being TRBD2 (6 bases). V lost 9 bases to trimming and J lost 3 bases, with 12 bases between them. Germline CDR1 and CDR2: MNHEY and SMNVEV (reference sequence). The CDR3 has 13 residues. The CDR3 nucleotides read TGTGCCAGTTCACGGGGGTTCTACAATGAGCAGTTCTTC. Encoded protein: CASSRGFYNEQFF.

The V and J genes are TRBV7-6 and TRBJ1-2, with D perhaps matching TRBD1 (5 bases). The CDR3 has 15 residues. In germline, CDR1 is SGHVS, CDR2 FNYEAQ. The germline V and J ends were trimmed by 3 bases and 3 bases, with 14 bases remaining between them. CDR3 in amino acids: CASSLALRGDYGYTF. DNA of the CDR3: TGTGCCAGCAGCTTGGCGCTGAGGGGAGACTATGGCTACACCTTC.

This chain uses TRBV6-5 with TRBJ2-2; 9 bases are shared with TRBD1. Trimming took 0 bases from V and 4 from J; bases not matched to a gene: 0. CDR3 length equals 15 residues. Germline values: CDR1 MNHEY, CDR2 SVGAGI. DNA of the CDR3: TGTGCCAGCAGTTACTCGACAGGGGGCACCGGGGAGCTGTTTTTT. Encoded protein: CASSYSTGGTGELFF.

This rearrangement joins TRBV3-1 (or the pseudogene TRBV3-2) to TRBJ1-1, with D maybe TRBD1 (5 bases). CDR1 and CDR2 (germline): LGHDT, YNNKEL (reference sequence). The CDR3 runs 15 residues. V was shortened by 3 bases and J by 5 bases, with 16 bases between the two germline ends. The CDR3 loop is CASSHPTGGRTEAFF. In nucleotides, the CDR3 is TGTGCCAGCAGCCACCCCACCGGGGGTCGGACTGAAGCTTTCTTT.

This chain connects TRBV29-1 to TRBJ2-7; D is ambiguous. There are 16 residues in the CDR3. Between the trimmed V and J ends, which lost 5 bases and 0 bases, there was a span of 20 bases. Germline CDR1 reads SQVTM; CDR2 reads ANQGSEA. In nucleotides, the CDR3 is TGCAGCGTTTCGGGCCAGCCCCAAGGTAGCTCCTACGAGCAGTACTTC. Protein product: CSVSGQPQGSSYEQYF.

The chain is built from TRBV27 and TRBJ2-3; D is perhaps TRBD1 (5 bases). The V and J ends lost 4 bases and 2 bases respectively, with 10 bases between them. The CDR3 loop spans 14 amino acids. Per the germline V gene, CDR1 is MNHEY and CDR2 is SMNVEV (reference sequence). The CDR3 coding sequence is TGTGCCAGCAGTTCAAGGGGTCACACAGATACGCAGTATTTT. It is translated as CASSSRGHTDTQYF.

This rearrangement joins TRBV4-1 to TRBJ1-3; no clear D. CDR3 length: 16 residues. Germline V CDR1 and CDR2: MGHRA, YSYEKL. Between the trimmed V and J ends, which lost 2 bases and 0 bases, there was a span of 11 bases. The CDR3 DNA reads TGCGCCAGCAGCCAAACGACACGCAACTCTGGAAACACCATATATTTT. This gives the protein CASSQTTRNSGNTIYF.

The chain carries TRBV10-2 and TRBJ2-1; a possible D gene is TRBD2 (6 bases). The CDR3 extends over 15 amino acids. The V and J ends lost 2 bases and 2 bases respectively, with 10 bases between them. Germline CDR1 WSHSY, CDR2 SAAADI. CDR3 protein: CASSELARTYNEQFF. The CDR3 nucleotides read TGCGCCAGCAGTGAGCTAGCGCGTACCTACAATGAGCAGTTCTTC.

The chain employs TRBV5-5 and TRBJ2-4; D is uncertain. V lost 5 bases and J lost 6, with 9 bases in between. Germline CDR1 SGHKS, CDR2 YYEKEE (reference sequence). The CDR3 runs to 12 residues. DNA for the CDR3: TGTGCCAGCAGGTACTCGGGAAACATTCAGTACTTC. This encodes CASRYSGNIQYF.

This chain joins TRBV27 and TRBJ2-1; TRBD2 aligns across 8 bases. Per the germline V gene, CDR1 is MNHEY and CDR2 is SMNVEV (reference sequence). The V gene end was trimmed by 1 base and the J gene end by 7 bases; junction bases not matched to a gene: 9. This CDR3 has 16 amino acids. CDR3 sequence reads: CASSLFLAGVENEQFF. Written as DNA, the CDR3 is TGTGCCAGCAGTTTATTTCTAGCGGGCGTGGAGAATGAGCAGTTCTTC.